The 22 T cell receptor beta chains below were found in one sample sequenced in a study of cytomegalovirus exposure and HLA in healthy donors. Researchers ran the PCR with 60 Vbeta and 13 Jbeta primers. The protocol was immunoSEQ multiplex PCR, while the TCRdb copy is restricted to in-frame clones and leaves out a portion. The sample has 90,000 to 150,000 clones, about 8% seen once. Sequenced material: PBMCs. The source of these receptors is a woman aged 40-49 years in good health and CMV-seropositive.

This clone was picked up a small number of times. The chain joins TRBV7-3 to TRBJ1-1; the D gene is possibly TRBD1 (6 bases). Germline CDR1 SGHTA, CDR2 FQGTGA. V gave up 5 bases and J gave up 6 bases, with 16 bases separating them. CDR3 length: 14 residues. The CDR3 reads CASSQGTGPAEAFF. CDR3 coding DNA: TGTGCCAGCAGCCAGGGAACAGGGCCCGCTGAAGCTTTCTTT.

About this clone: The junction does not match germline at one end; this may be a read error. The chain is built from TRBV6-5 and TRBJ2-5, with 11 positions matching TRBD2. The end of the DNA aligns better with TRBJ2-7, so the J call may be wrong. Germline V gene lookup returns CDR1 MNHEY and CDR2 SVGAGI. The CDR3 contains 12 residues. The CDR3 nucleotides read TGCGGGACGAGGACTAGCGGGTACGAGCAGTACTTC. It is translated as CGTRTSGYEQYF.

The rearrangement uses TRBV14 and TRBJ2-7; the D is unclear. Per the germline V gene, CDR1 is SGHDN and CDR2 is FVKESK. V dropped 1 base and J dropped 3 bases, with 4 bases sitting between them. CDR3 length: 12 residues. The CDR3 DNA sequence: TGTGCCAGCAGCCAAGTCCTCTACGAGCAGTACTTC. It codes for CASSQVLYEQYF.

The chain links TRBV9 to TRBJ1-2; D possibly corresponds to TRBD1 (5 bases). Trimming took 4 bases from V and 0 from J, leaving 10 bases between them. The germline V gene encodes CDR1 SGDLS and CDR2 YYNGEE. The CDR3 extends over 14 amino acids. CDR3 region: CASSSMTANYGYTF. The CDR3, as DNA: TGTGCCAGCAGCTCCATGACAGCTAACTATGGCTACACCTTC.

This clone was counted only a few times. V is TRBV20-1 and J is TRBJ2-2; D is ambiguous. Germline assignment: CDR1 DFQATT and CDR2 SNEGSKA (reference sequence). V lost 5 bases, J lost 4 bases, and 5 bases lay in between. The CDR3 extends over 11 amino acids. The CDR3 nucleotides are TGCAGTGCTTCCCTCACCGGGGAGCTGTTTTTT. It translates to CSASLTGELFF.

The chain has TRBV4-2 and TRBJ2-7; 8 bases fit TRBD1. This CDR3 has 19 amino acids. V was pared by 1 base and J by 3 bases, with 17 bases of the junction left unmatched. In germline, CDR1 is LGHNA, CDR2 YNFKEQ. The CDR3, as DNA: TGTGCCAGCAGCCAAGCACTCTCCGCGACAGGGGCAAGTAACTACGAGCAGTACTTC. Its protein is CASSQALSATGASNYEQYF.

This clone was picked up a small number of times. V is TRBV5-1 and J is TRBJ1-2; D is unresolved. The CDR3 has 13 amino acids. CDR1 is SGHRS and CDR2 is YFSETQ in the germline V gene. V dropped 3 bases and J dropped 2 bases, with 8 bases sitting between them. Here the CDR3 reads CASSSGGNYGYTF. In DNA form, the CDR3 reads TGCGCCAGCAGCTCGGGTGGGAACTATGGCTACACCTTC.

DNA of the CDR3: TGTGCCAGCAGTTCGGGGGGGCGAGGTGAGCAGTTCTTC. As protein: CASSSGGRGEQFF. V and J are TRBV27 and TRBJ2-1; 8 positions agree with TRBD2. Per germline, CDR1 MNHEY and CDR2 SMNVEV (reference sequence). This CDR3 has 13 amino acids. Trimming removed 4 bases from V and 9 bases from J; junction bases left unmatched: 5.

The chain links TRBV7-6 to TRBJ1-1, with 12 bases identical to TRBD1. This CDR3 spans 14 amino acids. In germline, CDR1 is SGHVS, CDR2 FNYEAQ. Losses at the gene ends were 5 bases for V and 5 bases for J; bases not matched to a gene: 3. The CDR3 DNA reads TGTGCCAGCAGCAGGGACAGGGGGCGGACTGAAGCTTTCTTT. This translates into CASSRDRGRTEAFF.

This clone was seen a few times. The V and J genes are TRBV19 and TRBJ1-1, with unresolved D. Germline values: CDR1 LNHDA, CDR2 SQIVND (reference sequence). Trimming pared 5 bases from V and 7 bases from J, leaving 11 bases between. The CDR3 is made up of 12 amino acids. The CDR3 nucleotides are TGTGCCAGTAGTTTCGAGGGCCGTGAAGCTTTCTTT. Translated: CASSFEGREAFF.

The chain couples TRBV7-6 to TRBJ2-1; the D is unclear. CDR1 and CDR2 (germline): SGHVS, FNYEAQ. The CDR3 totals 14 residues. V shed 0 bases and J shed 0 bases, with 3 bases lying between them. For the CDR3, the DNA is TGTGCCAGCAGCTTAGCGGCCTCCTACAATGAGCAGTTCTTC. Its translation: CASSLAASYNEQFF.

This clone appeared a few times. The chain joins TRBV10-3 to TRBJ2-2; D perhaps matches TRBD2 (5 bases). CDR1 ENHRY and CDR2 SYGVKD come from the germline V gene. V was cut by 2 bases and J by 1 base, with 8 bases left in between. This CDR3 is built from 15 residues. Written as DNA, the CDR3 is TGTGCCATCAGTGAGGGACTTGGGAACACCGGGGAGCTGTTTTTT. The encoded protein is CAISEGLGNTGELFF.

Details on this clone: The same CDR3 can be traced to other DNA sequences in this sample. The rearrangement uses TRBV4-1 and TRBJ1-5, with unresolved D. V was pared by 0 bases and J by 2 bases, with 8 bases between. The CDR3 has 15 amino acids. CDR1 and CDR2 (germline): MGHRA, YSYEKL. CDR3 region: CASSQDGRGNQPQHF. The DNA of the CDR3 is TGCGCCAGCAGCCAAGATGGTCGAGGCAATCAGCCCCAGCATTTT.

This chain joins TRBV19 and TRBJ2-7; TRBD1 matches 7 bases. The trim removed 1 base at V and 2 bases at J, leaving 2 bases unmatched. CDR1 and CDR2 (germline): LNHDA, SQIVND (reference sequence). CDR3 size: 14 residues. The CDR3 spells CASSIGTGPYEQYF. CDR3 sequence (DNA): TGTGCCAGTAGTATAGGGACAGGACCCTACGAGCAGTACTTC.

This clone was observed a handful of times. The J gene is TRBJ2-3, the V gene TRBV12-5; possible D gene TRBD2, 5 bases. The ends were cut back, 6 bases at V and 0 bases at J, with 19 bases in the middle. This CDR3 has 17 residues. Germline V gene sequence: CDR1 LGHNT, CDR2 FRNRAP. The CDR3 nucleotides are TGTGCTAGTGGACTTGGTCAGAGGGCTCCTAGCACAGATACGCAGTATTTT. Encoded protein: CASGLGQRAPSTDTQYF. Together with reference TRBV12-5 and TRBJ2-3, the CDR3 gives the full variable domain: DARVTQTPRHKVTEMGQEVTMRCQPILGHNTVFWYRQTMMQGLELLAYFRNRAPLDDSGMPKDRFSAEMPDATLATLKIQPSEPRDSAVYFCASGLGQRAPSTDTQYFGPGTRLTVL.

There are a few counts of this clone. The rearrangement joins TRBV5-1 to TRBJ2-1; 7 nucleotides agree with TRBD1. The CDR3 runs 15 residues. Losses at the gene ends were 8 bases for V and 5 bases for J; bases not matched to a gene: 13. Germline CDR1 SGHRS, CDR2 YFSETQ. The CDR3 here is CASRREDRINNEQFF. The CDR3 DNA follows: TGCGCCAGTCGAAGAGAGGACAGGATAAACAATGAGCAGTTCTTC.

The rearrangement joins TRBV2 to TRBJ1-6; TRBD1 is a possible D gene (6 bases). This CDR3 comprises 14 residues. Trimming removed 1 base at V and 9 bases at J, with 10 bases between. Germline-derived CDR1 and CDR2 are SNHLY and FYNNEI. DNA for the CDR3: TGTGCCAGCAGTGAAGACAGGGAGGGTTCACCCCTCCACTTT. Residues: CASSEDREGSPLHF.

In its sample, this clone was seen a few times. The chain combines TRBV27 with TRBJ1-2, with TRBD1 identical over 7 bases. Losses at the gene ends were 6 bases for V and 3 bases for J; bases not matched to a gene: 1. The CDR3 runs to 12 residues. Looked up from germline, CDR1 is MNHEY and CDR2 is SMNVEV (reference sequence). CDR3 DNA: TGTGCCAGCAGAGGGACAGACTATGGCTACACCTTC. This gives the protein CASRGTDYGYTF.

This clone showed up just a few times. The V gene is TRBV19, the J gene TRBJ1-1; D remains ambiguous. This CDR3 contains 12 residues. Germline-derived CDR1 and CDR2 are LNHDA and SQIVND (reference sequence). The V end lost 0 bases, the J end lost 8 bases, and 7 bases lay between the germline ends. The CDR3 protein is CASSIDPGEAFF. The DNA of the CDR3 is TGTGCCAGTAGTATAGATCCGGGGGAAGCTTTCTTT.

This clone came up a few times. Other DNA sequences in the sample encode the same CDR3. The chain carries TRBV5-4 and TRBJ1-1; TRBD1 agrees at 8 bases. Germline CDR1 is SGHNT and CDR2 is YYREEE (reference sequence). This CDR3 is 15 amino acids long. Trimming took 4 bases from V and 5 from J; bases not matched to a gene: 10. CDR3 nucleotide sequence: TGTGCCAGCAGCCCCGGAGGGACAGGAGTGACTGAAGCTTTCTTT. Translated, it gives CASSPGGTGVTEAFF.

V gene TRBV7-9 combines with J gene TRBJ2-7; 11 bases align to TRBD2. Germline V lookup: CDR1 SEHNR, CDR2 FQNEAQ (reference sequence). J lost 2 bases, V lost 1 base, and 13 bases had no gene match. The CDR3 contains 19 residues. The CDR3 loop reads CASSLGVGLAEGFTYEQYF. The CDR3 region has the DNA TGTGCCAGCAGCTTAGGGGTGGGACTAGCGGAAGGGTTCACCTACGAGCAGTACTTC.

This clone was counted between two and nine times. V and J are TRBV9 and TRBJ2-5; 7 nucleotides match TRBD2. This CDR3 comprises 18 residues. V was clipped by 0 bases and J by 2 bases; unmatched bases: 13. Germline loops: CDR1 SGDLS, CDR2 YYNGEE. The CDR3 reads CASSVAVGGRGAQETQYF. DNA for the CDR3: TGTGCCAGCAGCGTAGCTGTTGGGGGGAGGGGCGCACAAGAGACCCAGTACTTC.